Below, 30 T cell receptor beta chains from the same sample are listed, as sequenced in a study of beta chain features in type 1 diabetes. Since all of the isolated RNA was reverse transcribed, expressed TCRB transcripts were what got sequenced. Profiled with immunoSEQ multiplex PCR; TCRdb holds only in-frame clones, not every one. The sample has 200,000 to 250,000 clones; approximately 10% are singletons. The sequenced sample consisted of central memory CD4+ T cells from blood. These receptors all stem from a man between 18 and 35 years old in good health.

This clone was recorded a few times. The chain joins TRBV2 to TRBJ2-3; TRBD2 aligns across 7 bases. CDR3 length: 18 residues. The junction had 13 bases not matched to a gene; V was cut back by 0 bases and J by 4 bases. CDR1 SNHLY and CDR2 FYNNEI come from the germline V gene. As DNA, the CDR3 is TGTGCCAGCAGTGAAGCGCTTCTAGGCGGGAGAAGGGCAGATACGCAGTATTTT. Translation gives CASSEALLGGRRADTQYF.

In its sample, this clone was seen a few times. As DNA, the CDR3 is TGCGCCAGCAGCAGCAACGCCAGGGAGGTAGATACGCAGTATTTT. The encoded protein is CASSSNAREVDTQYF. This chain uses TRBV5-1 with TRBJ2-3; possible D gene TRBD2, 6 bases. Trimming pared 4 bases from V and 5 bases from J, leaving 17 bases between. The CDR3 covers 15 residues. Germline V gene sequence: CDR1 SGHRS, CDR2 YFSETQ.

V and J are TRBV28 and TRBJ1-5; no firm D call. Germline V gene sequence: CDR1 MDHEN, CDR2 SYDVKM. V was cut by 3 bases and J by 0 bases, with 9 bases left in between. CDR3 length: 15 residues. In DNA, the CDR3 is TGTGCCAGCAGTTTGACGGTATATAGCAATCAGCCCCAGCATTTT. This gives the protein CASSLTVYSNQPQHF.

There are a few counts of this clone. The rearrangement links TRBV5-1 to TRBJ2-7; TRBD2 is a possible D gene (5 bases). CDR1 is SGHRS and CDR2 is YFSETQ in the germline V gene. Trimming pared 4 bases from V and 2 bases from J, leaving 19 bases between. CDR3 length: 16 amino acids. The CDR3 nucleotides are TGCGCCAGCAGCGCAGAAATCCGGGAACGTCCCTACGAGCAGTACTTC. Residues: CASSAEIRERPYEQYF.

The genes are TRBV7-9 and TRBJ1-5; weak D call: TRBD1 (6 bases). Germline lookup yields CDR1 SEHNR and CDR2 FQNEAQ (reference sequence). V lost 4 bases to trimming and J lost 1 base, with 14 bases between them. The CDR3 contains 16 residues. This CDR3 reads CASSSLSRGSNQPQHF. The CDR3 nucleotides read TGTGCCAGCAGCTCCCTCTCCAGGGGCAGCAATCAGCCCCAGCATTTT.

The gene calls are TRBV2 and TRBJ2-1; D perhaps matches TRBD2 (6 bases). V lost 6 bases to trimming and J lost 9 bases, with 24 bases between them. Germline-derived CDR1 and CDR2 are SNHLY and FYNNEI. CDR3 size: 16 residues. CDR3 coding DNA: TGTGCCAGCAGGACGGGACTTCCTAGCTGGAGGGTTGAGCAGTTCTTC. This translates into CASRTGLPSWRVEQFF.

The gene calls are TRBV6-1 and TRBJ2-3, with 8 bases identical to TRBD2. This CDR3 has 14 residues. Germline lookup yields CDR1 MNHNS and CDR2 SASEGT. V dropped 10 bases and J dropped 0; count of bases not matched to a gene: 6. The CDR3 sequence is CATLLAGSTDTQYF. The DNA of the CDR3 is TGTGCCACCCTATTAGCGGGAAGCACAGATACGCAGTATTTT.

This clone was observed a handful of times. The V gene is TRBV9, the J gene TRBJ2-2, with TRBD1 as a possible D gene (5 bases). The CDR3 sequence is 13 residues long. V lost 7 bases, J lost 6 bases, and 13 bases lay in between. Germline V CDR1 and CDR2: SGDLS, YYNGEE. The CDR3 spells CASSAKGSGELFF. For the CDR3, the DNA is TGTGCCAGCTCGGCCAAGGGGTCCGGGGAGCTGTTTTTT. The whole variable domain, filled in from reference TRBV9 and TRBJ2-2, reads DSGVTQTPKHLITATGQRVTLRCSPRSGDLSVYWYQQSLDQGLQFLIQYYNGEERAKGNILERFSAQQFPDLHSELNLSSLELGDSALYFCASSAKGSGELFFGEGSRLTVL.

This clone was seen a few times. The genes are TRBV7-2 and TRBJ2-5, with D possibly being TRBD2 (5 bases). This CDR3 has 14 residues. Looked up from germline, CDR1 is SGHTA and CDR2 is FQGNSA. Trimming removed 3 bases at V and 5 bases at J, with 13 bases between. The CDR3 spells CASSFKRAGETQYF. The CDR3 DNA sequence: TGTGCCAGCAGCTTCAAGAGGGCCGGGGAGACCCAGTACTTC.

This chain joins TRBV11-3 and TRBJ2-7; weak D call: TRBD2 (6 bases). This CDR3 spans 13 amino acids. The V and J ends lost 5 bases and 3 bases respectively, with 11 bases between them. In germline, CDR1 is SGHNT, CDR2 YENEEA. CDR3 sequence: CASSPQEGYEQYF. DNA for the CDR3: TGTGCCAGCAGCCCACAGGAGGGCTACGAGCAGTACTTC.

This clone was observed once. V and J are TRBV9 and TRBJ2-4; 9 nucleotides line up with TRBD2. The germline CDR1 and CDR2 sequences are SGDLS and YYNGEE. V gave up 0 bases and J gave up 8 bases; unmatched junction bases: 3. The length of the CDR3 is 14 residues. CDR3: CASSVGASGDIQYF. The CDR3 bases are TGTGCCAGCAGCGTAGGTGCTAGCGGGGACATTCAGTACTTC.

This clone showed up many times. In DNA, the CDR3 is TGCAGCGTTGAGGCTAGCGGGGGCACAGATACGCAGTATTTT. Amino acids: CSVEASGGTDTQYF. The rearrangement links TRBV29-1 to TRBJ2-3, with 9 bases matching TRBD2. Unmatched junction bases numbered 2, after V lost 3 bases and J lost 1 base. Germline CDR1 SQVTM, CDR2 ANQGSEA. There are 14 residues in the CDR3.

Many counts were recorded for this clone. The chain recombines TRBV29-1 with TRBJ2-1; the D gene is possibly TRBD2 (6 bases). CDR1 is SQVTM, CDR2 ANQGSEA, per germline. CDR3 length equals 16 residues. V gave up 0 bases and J gave up 9 bases, with 21 bases separating them. CDR3 in DNA: TGCAGCGTTGAAGATTCAGTCACGGGAGCAAGTGGTGAGCAGTTCTTC. It yields the protein CSVEDSVTGASGEQFF.

This clone was detected a few times. This sequence joins TRBV6-6 and TRBJ2-7; D unresolved. The CDR3 extends over 14 amino acids. The V and J ends lost 2 bases and 1 base respectively, with 9 bases between them. Germline V lookup: CDR1 MNHNY, CDR2 SVGAGI (reference sequence). CDR3 in DNA: TGTGCCAGCAGTTACACCGACATTTCCTACGAGCAGTACTTC. As protein: CASSYTDISYEQYF.

The chain is built from TRBV5-1 and TRBJ2-1; D is perhaps TRBD1 (5 bases). Germline V gene data show CDR1 as SGHRS and CDR2 as YFSETQ. The ends were cut back, 4 bases at V and 3 bases at J, with 20 bases in the middle. CDR3 length: 17 residues. CDR3 loop: CASSAWPKGLSYNEQFF. DNA of the CDR3: TGCGCCAGCAGCGCTTGGCCGAAGGGGTTGAGCTACAATGAGCAGTTCTTC.

The gene calls are TRBV10-3 and TRBJ2-7; 13 bases map to TRBD2. V lost 2 bases to trimming and J lost 6 bases; unmatched junction nucleotides: 4. CDR3 length: 15 amino acids. Germline V lookup: CDR1 ENHRY, CDR2 SYGVKD. The CDR3: CAISEPRTSGSEQYF. The CDR3 nucleotides read TGTGCCATCAGTGAGCCTAGGACTAGCGGGAGCGAGCAGTACTTC.

This clone showed up just a few times. The chain links TRBV4-1 to TRBJ2-7; D unclear. CDR1 and CDR2 from the germline V gene are MGHRA and YSYEKL. The CDR3 is 16 residues long. The V end was cut by 4 bases, the J end by 1 base, with 17 bases between. CDR3 protein: CASSRSLTEPSYEQYF. The CDR3 nucleotides are TGCGCCAGCAGCCGGTCCCTCACGGAGCCTTCCTACGAGCAGTACTTC.

V is TRBV5-1 and J is TRBJ2-1; 9 positions match TRBD2. Trimming took 4 bases from V and 1 from J; bases not matched to a gene: 3. CDR3 length: 15 amino acids. Germline CDR1 reads SGHRS; CDR2 reads YFSETQ. CDR3 region: CASSPREGSYNEQFF. CDR3 nucleotide sequence: TGCGCCAGCAGCCCGCGGGAGGGATCCTACAATGAGCAGTTCTTC.

This clone occurred a few times. The genes are TRBV14 and TRBJ2-4; TRBD2 matches 9 bases. CDR3 size: 16 residues. Trimming removed 0 bases from V and 8 bases from J; junction bases left unmatched: 8. Germline values: CDR1 SGHDN, CDR2 FVKESK. The CDR3 DNA is TGTGCCAGCAGCCAAGATACGGCGGGAGGGCGGTACATTCAGTACTTC. Translating it yields CASSQDTAGGRYIQYF.

The rearrangement links TRBV5-6 to TRBJ1-1; 7 bases agree with TRBD1. Germline V lookup: CDR1 SGHDT, CDR2 YYEEEE. Unmatched junction bases numbered 4, after V lost 5 bases and J lost 0 bases. The CDR3 covers 14 residues. CDR3 nucleotide sequence: TGTGCCAGCAGACCGGACAGGCTGAACACTGAAGCTTTCTTT. Translation: CASRPDRLNTEAFF. Full variable domain (outside the CDR3, taken from reference TRBV5-6 and TRBJ1-1): DAGVTQSPTHLIKTRGQQVTLRCSPKSGHDTVSWYQQALGQGPQFIFQYYEEEERQRGNFPDRFSGHQFPNYSSELNVNALLLGDSALYLCASRPDRLNTEAFFGQGTRLTVV.

This clone was seen more than once but under ten times. A far larger clone lies a single base away; this is likely a read error. The chain has TRBV4-1 and TRBJ2-1; D uncertain. Per germline, CDR1 MGHRA and CDR2 YSYEKL. Trimming took off 3 bases at V and 7 bases at J, with 10 bases between the two ends. This CDR3 region has 13 residues. This CDR3 is CASSQMGVNEQFF. The CDR3 nucleotides read TGCGCCAGCAGCCAGATGGGTGTAAATGAGCAGTTCTTC.

This clone was seen a handful of times. The chain joins TRBV15 to TRBJ2-1; a weak D match, TRBD1 (6 bases). Germline assignment: CDR1 LNHNV and CDR2 YYDKDF (reference sequence). The CDR3 length is 15 residues. V shed 2 bases and J shed 2 bases, with 10 bases lying between them. The CDR3 coding sequence is TGTGCCACCAGCAGAAGGTCAGGGGCCTACAATGAGCAGTTCTTC. It yields the protein CATSRRSGAYNEQFF.

This clone turned up a few times. The V gene is TRBV28, the J gene TRBJ2-3; the match to TRBD2 covers 13 bases. CDR1 is MDHEN, CDR2 SYDVKM, per germline. The CDR3 has 15 amino acids. V lost 6 bases, J lost 2 bases, and 2 bases stayed unmatched. In DNA form, the CDR3 reads TGTGCCAGCAGAGGGACTAGCGGGGTCACAGATACGCAGTATTTT. Encoded protein: CASRGTSGVTDTQYF.

This chain joins TRBV30 and TRBJ1-2, with 7 bases lining up with TRBD1. The CDR3 totals 14 residues. Germline-derived CDR1 and CDR2 are GTSNPN and SVGIG (reference sequence). J was trimmed by 5 bases and V by 0 bases; bases with no gene match: 6. Written as DNA, the CDR3 is TGTGCCTGGAGTGTAAAGGGGGCTGGATATGGCTACACCTTC. Its translation is CAWSVKGAGYGYTF. The whole variable domain, filled in from reference TRBV30 and TRBJ1-2, reads SQTIHQWPATLVQPVGSPLSLECTVEGTSNPNLYWYRQAAGRGLQLLFYSVGIGQISSEVPQNLSASRPQDRQFILSSKKLLLSDSGFYLCAWSVKGAGYGYTFGSGTRLTVV.

This clone was counted only a few times. The chain carries TRBV2 and TRBJ2-5, with D tentatively TRBD1 (6 bases). The germline V and J ends were trimmed by 8 bases and 0 bases, with 13 bases remaining between them. CDR3 length: 14 amino acids. Germline V gene lookup returns CDR1 SNHLY and CDR2 FYNNEI. The CDR3 DNA reads as TGTGCCAGCGCAGACAGGAGGTACCAAGAGACCCAGTACTTC. It is translated as CASADRRYQETQYF.

This clone was seen a few times. The chain uses TRBV29-1 and TRBJ1-2, with TRBD1 identical over 7 bases. This CDR3 is built from 14 residues. V shed 7 bases and J 3 bases; nucleotides not matched to a gene: 11. Germline V gene sequence: CDR1 SQVTM, CDR2 ANQGSEA. CDR3 region: CSALGDSLYYGYTF. In DNA, the CDR3 is TGCAGCGCGTTGGGGGACAGCCTTTACTATGGCTACACCTTC. The entire variable domain, with the rest obtained from reference TRBV29-1 and TRBJ1-2, is as follows: SAVISQKPSRDICQRGTSLTIQCQVDSQVTMMFWYRQQPGQSLTLIATANQGSEATYESGFVIDKFPISRPNLTFSTLTVSNMSPEDSSIYLCSALGDSLYYGYTFGSGTRLTVV.

This chain uses TRBV29-1 with TRBJ2-2; TRBD2 matches 11 bases. V shed 4 bases, J shed 7 bases, and the junction held 5 bases outside the gene matches. Germline V CDR1 and CDR2: SQVTM, ANQGSEA. The CDR3 is 14 amino acids. This CDR3 is CSVVLAGEIGELFF. CDR3 nucleotides: TGCAGCGTTGTACTAGCGGGAGAAATCGGGGAGCTGTTTTTT.

This chain joins TRBV7-9 and TRBJ2-7; D tentatively fits TRBD1 or TRBD2 (5 bases each). This CDR3 contains 14 residues. The V gene's germline CDR1 is SEHNR and CDR2 FQNEAQ (reference sequence). The V and J ends lost 1 base and 6 bases respectively, with 13 bases between them. CDR3 coding DNA: TGTGCCAGCAGCTTAGATGGGACCGTGCGCGAGCAGTACTTC. It is translated as CASSLDGTVREQYF.

The CDR3, as DNA: TGTGCCAGCTCACCAGGGGGGTACATTCAGTACTTC. It is translated as CASSPGGYIQYF. J is TRBJ2-4 and V is TRBV18, with a tentative D call TRBD2 (6 bases). CDR1 and CDR2 from the germline V gene are KGHSH and LQKENI. This CDR3 has 12 residues. V lost 2 bases and J 8 bases, leaving 7 bases between the germline ends. The full variable domain, rest sourced from reference TRBV18 and TRBJ2-4, is NAGVMQNPRHLVRRRGQEARLRCSPMKGHSHVYWYRQLPEEGLKFMVYLQKENIIDESGMPKERFSAEFPKEGPSILRIQQVVRGDSAAYFCASSPGGYIQYFGAGTRLSVL.

The rearrangement links TRBV4-2 to TRBJ1-2; D gene ambiguous. Germline-derived CDR1 and CDR2 are LGHNA and YNFKEQ. This CDR3 comprises 15 residues. V lost 0 bases and J 1 base, leaving 9 bases between the germline ends. The CDR3 spells CASSQERHGNYGYTF. The CDR3 region has the DNA TGTGCCAGCAGCCAAGAGCGACACGGTAACTATGGCTACACCTTC.